This T cell receptor beta chain came from a study of Tregs in tolerant kidney transplant recipients. Notes on the study in general: Validation in larger populations is needed because few patients were studied. No direct test of biological reproducibility was done here.

This clone occurred once. Antigen unknown. CD4+CD25+CD127- Tregs, CD4+CD25- non-Tregs, CD4 and CD8 cells were sorted. Measured with immunoSEQ multiplex PCR; TCRdb has only the in-frame clones, and not every one. The sample lists 90,000 or so clones; around nine tenths were seen once. Sequenced sample: CD8+ T cells from blood. The sequence derives from a human donor in good health.

The DNA for the CDR3 is TGTGCCAGCAGCTCCCGCGGGCCGGTTCCTGAGCAGTTCTTC. Residues: CASSSRGPVPEQFF. The V gene is TRBV11-2, the J gene TRBJ2-1, with D tentatively TRBD2 (5 bases). The V and J ends lost 4 bases and 9 bases respectively, with 16 bases between them. Germline V gene sequence: CDR1 SGHAT, CDR2 FQNNGV. The length of the CDR3 is 14 residues.